One and the same sample provided the 20 T cell receptor beta chains below, sequenced in a study of radiotherapy plus CTLA-4 blockade in lung cancer. Profiled with immunoSEQ multiplex PCR; TCRdb holds only in-frame clones, not every one. Of 85,000 to 100,000 clones detected, about 78% appear once; the ten largest clones hold about 14%. The sample here was peripheral blood, taken from a patient treated with radiotherapy plus ipilimumab. These receptors came from a human donor with non-small cell lung cancer that progressed on radiotherapy plus ipilimumab.

The J gene is TRBJ2-7, the V gene TRBV7-6; 10 nucleotides match TRBD2. The CDR3 is 15 amino acids. V gave up 3 bases and J gave up 4 bases; unmatched junction bases: 6. Per the germline V gene, CDR1 is SGHVS and CDR2 is FNYEAQ. CDR3 nucleotides: TGTGCCAGCAGCTTTGGGTCAGCGGGAGGGTACGAGCAGTACTTC. It specifies CASSFGSAGGYEQYF.

This clone was picked up a small number of times. The chain is built from TRBV5-1 and TRBJ2-1; 9 bases agree with TRBD1. V lost 5 bases to trimming and J lost 7 bases; unmatched junction nucleotides: 7. The CDR3 is 14 amino acids. Germline values: CDR1 SGHRS, CDR2 YFSETQ. The CDR3 protein is CASSPGTGLNEQFF. CDR3 nucleotide sequence: TGCGCCAGCAGTCCCGGGACAGGGCTGAATGAGCAGTTCTTC. Looking up the rest from reference TRBV5-1 and TRBJ2-1 gives the full variable domain: KAGVTQTPRYLIKTRGQQVTLSCSPISGHRSVSWYQQTPGQGLQFLFEYFSETQRNKGNFPGRFSGRQFSNSRSEMNVSTLELGDSALYLCASSPGTGLNEQFFGPGTRLTVL.

This clone was seen a handful of times. The rearrangement links TRBV4-2 to TRBJ1-4; D is ambiguous. The germline V gene encodes CDR1 LGHNA and CDR2 YNFKEQ. Trimming pared 4 bases from V and 1 base from J, leaving 10 bases between. The CDR3 has 15 residues. The CDR3 DNA follows: TGTGCCAGCAGCCGCGCGACGGGAACTAATGAAAAACTGTTTTTT. Translation: CASSRATGTNEKLFF.

This clone was counted a single time. The chain combines TRBV4-2 with TRBJ2-4, with a weak D call TRBD2 (5 bases). Per the germline V gene, CDR1 is LGHNA and CDR2 is YNFKEQ. The CDR3 loop spans 17 amino acids. Trimming shortened V by 0 bases and J by 0 bases, and 12 bases separated the two germline ends. The DNA for the CDR3 is TGTGCCAGCAGCCAAGAAGATGCGGGTGTAGCCAAAAACATTCAGTACTTC. As protein: CASSQEDAGVAKNIQYF.

The chain recombines TRBV6-5 with TRBJ2-1, with no clear D. V lost 0 bases and J lost 10, with 7 bases in between. Germline V gives CDR1 MNHEY, CDR2 SVGAGI. This CDR3 comprises 12 residues. The CDR3 sequence is CASSYSGREQFF. In DNA, the CDR3 is TGTGCCAGCAGTTACTCCGGCCGGGAGCAGTTCTTC.

The genes are TRBV15 and TRBJ2-7; maybe TRBD2 (5 bases). This CDR3 spans 15 amino acids. Germline V gene lookup returns CDR1 LNHNV and CDR2 YYDKDF (reference sequence). V was clipped by 0 bases and J by 4 bases, with 13 bases between them. CDR3 nucleotide sequence: TGTGCCACCAGCAGAGATCGGGGAGAGGGATACGAGCAGTACTTC. It translates to CATSRDRGEGYEQYF. The complete variable domain, with remaining parts taken from reference TRBV15 and TRBJ2-7, reads DAMVIQNPRYQVTQFGKPVTLSCSQTLNHNVMYWYQQKSSQAPKLLFHYYDKDFNNEADTPDNFQSRRPNTSFCFLDIRSPGLGDTAMYLCATSRDRGEGYEQYFGPGTRLTVT.

The V call is TRBV4-1, the J call TRBJ2-3; 8 positions match TRBD2. Germline lookup yields CDR1 MGHRA and CDR2 YSYEKL. The CDR3 contains 15 residues. V lost 7 bases to trimming and J lost 3 bases; unmatched junction nucleotides: 9. This chain's CDR3 is CASTEGASGTDTQYF. The CDR3 coding sequence is TGCGCCAGCACCGAAGGGGCTAGCGGGACAGATACGCAGTATTTT.

The chain employs TRBV12-5 and TRBJ1-2; 8 bases match TRBD1. V lost 5 bases to trimming and J lost 4 bases; unmatched junction nucleotides: 9. Per germline, CDR1 LGHNT and CDR2 FRNRAP. The CDR3 totals 15 residues. This chain's CDR3 is CASGQTGEVSYGYTF. CDR3 DNA sequence: TGTGCTAGTGGTCAGACAGGGGAAGTGAGCTATGGCTACACCTTC.

The V call is TRBV11-2, the J call TRBJ2-1; TRBD2 might be the D (6 bases). CDR1 is SGHAT, CDR2 FQNNGV, per germline. The CDR3 has 14 amino acids. Trimming pared 4 bases from V and 9 bases from J, leaving 16 bases between. The CDR3: CASSSSGFLVEQFF. The CDR3, as DNA: TGTGCCAGCAGCTCGAGCGGGTTTTTGGTTGAGCAGTTCTTC.

This chain uses TRBV27 with TRBJ2-1; D may be TRBD2 (6 bases). Trimming removed 0 bases from V and 3 bases from J, with 15 bases in between. Germline V gene lookup returns CDR1 MNHEY and CDR2 SMNVEV (reference sequence). The CDR3 is 17 amino acids. The CDR3 coding sequence is TGTGCCAGCAGTTTATCCCTAATAGCGGCCTACTACAATGAGCAGTTCTTC. It translates to CASSLSLIAAYYNEQFF.

This clone has more than one count but fewer than ten. The chain uses TRBV7-2 and TRBJ1-4, with a weak D call TRBD1 (6 bases). Germline assignment: CDR1 SGHTA and CDR2 FQGNSA. V lost 5 bases to trimming and J lost 0 bases, with 7 bases between them. The CDR3 extends over 14 amino acids. The CDR3 nucleotides read TGTGCCAGCAGCCGACAGGCAACTAATGAAAAACTGTTTTTT. Translation gives CASSRQATNEKLFF.

The chain employs TRBV2 and TRBJ2-7; D may be TRBD2 (5 bases). The CDR3 is 14 residues long. Trimming cost V 3 bases and J 1 base, with 10 bases left between them. The germline V gene encodes CDR1 SNHLY and CDR2 FYNNEI. CDR3 sequence reads: CASSDHGVSYEQYF. Here the CDR3 DNA reads TGTGCCAGCAGTGATCACGGGGTATCCTACGAGCAGTACTTC.

This clone was seen more than once but under ten times. The rearrangement links TRBV29-1 to TRBJ1-2; D gene uncertain. Germline loops: CDR1 SQVTM, CDR2 ANQGSEA. This CDR3 has 12 residues. Trimming took off 4 bases at V and 7 bases at J, with 13 bases between the two ends. As DNA, the CDR3 is TGCAGCGTTGGGGTGGGTCGCGGTGGCTACACCTTC. Amino acids: CSVGVGRGGYTF.

The sample holds a few counts of this clone. The CDR3, as DNA: TGTGCCAGCAGTCCCGGGACAGGGGTTAATCAGCCCCAGCATTTT. Translated, it gives CASSPGTGVNQPQHF. The chain recombines TRBV6-1 with TRBJ1-5; TRBD1 aligns across 10 bases. V shed 5 bases and J 4 bases; nucleotides not matched to a gene: 5. The CDR3 is 15 residues long. CDR1 is MNHNS, CDR2 SASEGT, per germline.

The chain joins TRBV4-1 to TRBJ2-1; 9 nucleotides line up with TRBD1. CDR1 is MGHRA and CDR2 is YSYEKL in the germline V gene. J lost 9 bases, V lost 1 base, and 4 bases had no gene match. This CDR3 is 14 amino acids long. The DNA of the CDR3 is TGCGCCAGCAGCCAAGTCGGGACAGGGACTGAGCAGTTCTTC. Translation: CASSQVGTGTEQFF.

The chain recombines TRBV9 with TRBJ2-3; 7 nucleotides agree with TRBD2. This CDR3 region has 17 residues. Germline V lookup: CDR1 SGDLS, CDR2 YYNGEE. J was trimmed by 5 bases and V by 0 bases; bases with no gene match: 12. The CDR3 protein is CASSVGGGSLNVDTQYF. DNA of the CDR3: TGTGCCAGCAGCGTAGGGGGGGGATCCCTTAATGTAGATACGCAGTATTTT.

V gene TRBV6-1 combines with J gene TRBJ2-7; 7 nucleotides agree with TRBD1. CDR1 is MNHNS and CDR2 is SASEGT in the germline V gene. The V gene end was trimmed by 6 bases and the J gene end by 6 bases; junction bases not matched to a gene: 5. The CDR3 covers 12 residues. The CDR3 loop is CASRLHRGEQYF. The CDR3 coding sequence is TGTGCCAGCAGGCTCCACAGGGGCGAGCAGTACTTC.

This chain joins TRBV7-3 and TRBJ2-2; D is undetermined. Germline lookup yields CDR1 SGHTA and CDR2 FQGTGA. This CDR3 has 14 residues. Trimming took off 2 bases at V and 2 bases at J, with 6 bases between the two ends. The CDR3 bases are TGTGCCAGCAGCTTAGCGGTAAACACCGGGGAGCTGTTTTTT. It yields the protein CASSLAVNTGELFF.

In its sample, this clone was seen a few times. The chain has TRBV2 and TRBJ1-5, with 9 bases aligning to TRBD1. CDR1 and CDR2 (germline): SNHLY, FYNNEI. The CDR3 has 13 residues. With 7 bases clipped from V and 5 bases from J, the junction kept 3 bases outside the gene matches. The CDR3 DNA follows: TGTGCCAGCAAAGACAGGGGGGATCAGCCCCAGCATTTT. Translating it yields CASKDRGDQPQHF.

This chain links TRBV9 with TRBJ2-7; tentative D call: TRBD1 (6 bases). Trimming shortened V by 4 bases and J by 3 bases, and 20 bases separated the two germline ends. This CDR3 has 16 amino acids. Germline V gene lookup returns CDR1 SGDLS and CDR2 YYNGEE. The CDR3 loop reads CASSPQQGEYDYEQYF. In DNA form, the CDR3 reads TGTGCCAGCAGCCCGCAACAGGGCGAATATGACTACGAGCAGTACTTC.